This TCR beta chain appears in the sequencing data of a study of blood T cell repertoires in COVID-19. Looking at the study overall: Nucleic acid was either cDNA or gDNA, and it came from T cells, B-cell-depleted T cells, or PBMCs.

Under the authors' procedure: Amplifying reference gene primers gave estimates of nucleated cell counts. Assay used: immunoSEQ multiplex PCR; TCRdb lists only in-frame clones, some missing. V and J calls and clone size are given by that table; D and trimming were obtained from the DNA. Of tens of thousands of clones listed, around 87% were seen once; the top ten hold more than 15%. Germline V gives CDR1 ENHRY, CDR2 SYGVKD. The CDR3 is made up of 11 amino acids. The V end was cut by 8 bases, the J end by 6 bases, with 10 bases between. The chain carries TRBV10-3 and TRBJ1-2; TRBD1 is a possible D gene (5 bases). Sequenced material: peripheral blood. This TCR came from an elderly man with acute or convalescent COVID-19. DNA of the CDR3: TGTGCCATCGGGCGGGACGATGGCTACACCTTC. Its translation: CAIGRDDGYTF.